One T cell receptor (beta chain) is described in this entry. The data were taken from a study of T-cell reconstitution after alpha-beta-depleted transplantation in children. During its preparation, the TCRbeta library received unique molecular identifiers. TCRdb re-called the PCR reads through MiXCR, storing one row per CDR3 protein. This sample has about 980,000 distinct CDR3 sequences, with under 30% found just once. V lost 6 bases to trimming and J lost 5 bases, with 11 bases between them. This CDR3 is built from 12 residues. The germline V gene encodes CDR1 MDHEN and CDR2 SYDVKM. This clonotype was sampled from a boy less than two years old who had a stem cell transplant for SCID, so the T cells may come from the graft donor. The sequencing here drew on PBMCs, mostly from graft donor cells, taken 360 days after TCRalphabeta/CD19-depleted stem cell transplant. V usage is TRBV28 and J usage is TRBJ2-7; the D is unclear. CDR3 in amino acids: CASRPDTHEQYF. In DNA, the CDR3 is TGTGCCAGCAGGCCCGACACTCACGAGCAGTACTTC. The full variable domain, in which reference TRBV28 and TRBJ2-7 provide the parts outside the CDR3, is DVKVTQSSRYLVKRTGEKVFLECVQDMDHENMFWYRQDPGLGLRLIYFSYDVKMKEKGDIPEGYSVSREKKERFSLILESASTNQTSMYLCASRPDTHEQYFGPGTRLTVT.